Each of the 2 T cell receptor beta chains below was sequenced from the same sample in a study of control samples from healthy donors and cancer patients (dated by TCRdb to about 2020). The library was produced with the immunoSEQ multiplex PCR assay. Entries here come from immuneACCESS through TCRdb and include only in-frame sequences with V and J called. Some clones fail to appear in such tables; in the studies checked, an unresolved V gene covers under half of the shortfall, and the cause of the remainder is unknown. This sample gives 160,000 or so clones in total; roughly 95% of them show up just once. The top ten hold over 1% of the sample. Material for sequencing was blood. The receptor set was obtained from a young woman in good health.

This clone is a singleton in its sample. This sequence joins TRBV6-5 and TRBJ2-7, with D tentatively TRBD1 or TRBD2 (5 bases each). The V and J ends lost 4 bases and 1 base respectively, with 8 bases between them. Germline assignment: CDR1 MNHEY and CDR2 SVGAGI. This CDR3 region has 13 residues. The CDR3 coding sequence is TGTGCCAGCAGTTGGGACGGATCCTACGAGCAGTACTTC. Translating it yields CASSWDGSYEQYF.

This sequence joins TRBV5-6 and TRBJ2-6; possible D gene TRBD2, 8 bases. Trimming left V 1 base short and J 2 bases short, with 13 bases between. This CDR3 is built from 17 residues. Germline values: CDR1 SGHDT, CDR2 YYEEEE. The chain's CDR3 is CASSLRQGLAGANVLTF. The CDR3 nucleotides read TGTGCCAGCAGCTTGCGACAGGGACTAGCTGGGGCCAACGTCCTGACTTTC.